The rows below give T cell receptor beta chains drawn from one sample of a study of T-cell memory formation after mild COVID-19. TCRdb called the 5' RACE reads again in MiXCR, with one record for every CDR3 protein. Seen here are more than 300,000 distinct CDR3 sequences, roughly 13% observed once, and the top ten hold roughly 20%. Sequencing input: PBMCs or a T cell subset sorted from them (not recorded which). These TCRs come from a young man who had mild COVID-19 (a few samples of this study predate the infection). Cell type and time point are not known. CDR3s include the opening cysteine and the closing phenylalanine or tryptophan. Fields, in order: V gene, D gene, J gene, clone size, CDR3 protein, CDR3 DNA. The D gene is left open where the match is weak. Clone size is not always given. Where it is, it says once, few, many or a class for expanded clones.

TRBV7-2	-	TRBJ2-5	-	CASSQPPRLETQYF	TGTGCCAGCAGCCAACCCCCCCGCCTAGAGACCCAGTACTTC
TRBV5-1	TRBD2	TRBJ2-5	few	CASSRGRGGSYQETQYF	TGCGCCAGCAGCCGGGGACGGGGGGGCTCTTACCAAGAGACCCAGTACTTC
TRBV7-2	-	TRBJ1-5	-	CASSLGPTGTRQPQHF	TGTGCCAGCAGCTTGGGCCCCACAGGGACGAGGCAGCCCCAGCATTTT
TRBV7-2	-	TRBJ2-5	-	CASSLEGLSRETQYF	TGTGCCAGCAGCTTAGAGGGTCTTAGTCGGGAGACCCAGTACTTC
TRBV9	-	TRBJ2-1	few	CASSVRLYNEQFF	TGTGCCAGCAGCGTAAGACTTTACAATGAGCAGTTCTTC
TRBV14	-	TRBJ1-5	few	CASSQVEGWDSNQPQHF	TGTGCCAGCAGCCAAGTAGAAGGATGGGATAGCAATCAGCCCCAGCATTTT
TRBV30	-	TRBJ2-3	few	CAWSLSGSGTDTQYF	TGTGCCTGGAGTCTTTCGGGATCAGGGACAGATACGCAGTATTTT
TRBV7-2	-	TRBJ2-7	-	CASSLNTDIEQYF	TGTGCCAGCAGCTTAAATACGGACATCGAGCAGTACTTC
TRBV28	-	TRBJ1-5	-	CASRTTSNQPQHF	TGTGCCAGTAGGACTACTAGCAATCAGCCCCAGCATTTT
TRBV9	-	TRBJ1-4	few	CASSVGGAFATNEKLFF	TGTGCCAGCAGCGTAGGAGGGGCCTTTGCAACTAATGAAAAACTGTTTTTT
TRBV7-2	TRBD1	TRBJ1-6	few	CASSLGWPGTDNSPLHF	TGTGCCAGCAGCTTAGGCTGGCCGGGGACAGACAATTCACCCCTCCACTTT
TRBV3-1	-	TRBJ2-7	few	CATLDPSSYEQYF	TGTGCCACCCTGGATCCTTCATCCTACGAGCAGTACTTC
TRBV9	-	TRBJ1-2	few	CASSVSGGQGYGYTF	TGTGCCAGCAGCGTATCTGGGGGCCAGGGCTATGGCTACACCTTC
TRBV30	-	TRBJ1-5	-	CAWSTGTHSNQPQHF	TGTGCCTGGAGTACCGGGACACATAGCAATCAGCCCCAGCATTTT
TRBV11-2	-	TRBJ1-1	-	CASSLVGGSRNTEAFF	TGTGCCAGCAGCTTAGTAGGGGGGTCGAGGAACACTGAAGCTTTCTTT
TRBV10-3	TRBD1	TRBJ2-2	-	CAIRRWQGDTGELFF	TGTGCCATCAGGCGGTGGCAGGGGGACACCGGGGAGCTGTTTTTT
TRBV27	-	TRBJ2-2	-	CASSLFARLIVAGELFF	TGTGCCAGCAGTTTATTTGCGAGGTTAATCGTGGCTGGGGAGCTGTTTTTT
TRBV6-6	-	TRBJ1-1	-	CASSWSLSRGTEAFF	TGTGCCAGCAGTTGGTCGTTGTCCAGGGGCACTGAAGCTTTCTTT
TRBV9	-	TRBJ1-1	-	CASSVAPAAEAFF	TGTGCCAGCAGCGTGGCCCCGGCAGCTGAAGCTTTCTTT
TRBV4-1	-	TRBJ2-7	many	CASSPNPGTKISGEQYF	TGCGCCAGCAGCCCCAATCCCGGGACGAAGATCTCGGGTGAGCAGTACTTC
TRBV4-1	-	TRBJ1-2	-	CASSQEVEGDYGYTF	TGCGCCAGCAGCCAAGAGGTTGAAGGGGACTATGGCTACACCTTC
TRBV5-6	-	TRBJ2-3	-	CASSTGRGSRDTQYF	TGTGCCAGCAGCACGGGCAGGGGTTCGAGAGATACGCAGTATTTT
TRBV7-8	-	TRBJ1-2	-	CASSPTVSNYGYTF	TGTGCCAGCAGCCCGACAGTCTCTAACTATGGCTACACCTTC
TRBV13	-	TRBJ1-5	few	CASSLRGQPQHF	TGTGCCAGCAGCTTGCGGGGTCAGCCCCAGCATTTT
TRBV5-1	-	TRBJ2-2	few	CASSGRIPNTGELFF	TGCGCCAGCAGCGGACGGATCCCTAACACCGGGGAGCTGTTTTTT
TRBV4-1	-	TRBJ1-2	few	CASSQETANYGYTF	TGCGCCAGCAGCCAAGAGACCGCCAACTATGGCTACACCTTC
TRBV9	-	TRBJ1-4	-	CASSVGSGTREKLFF	TGTGCCAGCAGCGTAGGCTCGGGGACTCGTGAAAAACTGTTTTTT
TRBV12-5	-	TRBJ1-5	-	CASGLTQYQPQHF	TGTGCTAGTGGTCTTACACAGTATCAGCCCCAGCATTTT
TRBV7-2	TRBD2	TRBJ2-1	many	CASSLRLVAGGREFF	TGTGCCAGCAGCTTACGGTTGGTAGCGGGGGGCCGTGAGTTCTTC
TRBV15	-	TRBJ1-5	many	CATSRGQEGSNQPQHF	TGTGCCACCAGCCGGGGCCAGGAGGGAAGCAATCAGCCCCAGCATTTT
TRBV3-1	TRBD1	TRBJ2-3	-	CASSSLGTETKSTDTQYF	TGTGCCAGCAGCTCTCTTGGGACAGAGACGAAAAGCACAGATACGCAGTATTTT
TRBV6-5	-	TRBJ1-6	-	CASTTHVGAFNSPLHF	TGTGCCAGCACCACCCACGTGGGGGCCTTTAATTCACCCCTCCACTTT
TRBV3-2	-	TRBJ1-5	-	CASSQKGYSNQPQHF	TGTGCCAGCAGCCAGAAGGGCTATAGCAATCAGCCCCAGCATTTT
TRBV25-1	TRBD1	TRBJ2-2	-	CASSKTLGQGDGELFF	TGTGCCAGCAGTAAGACGTTGGGACAGGGGGACGGGGAGCTGTTTTTT
TRBV27	TRBD1	TRBJ1-1	many	CASSLQGRYTEAFF	TGTGCCAGCAGTCTACAGGGGCGATACACTGAAGCTTTCTTT
TRBV7-9	-	TRBJ1-1	-	CAIEPPDGMNTEAFF	TGTGCCATCGAGCCCCCGGACGGGATGAACACTGAAGCTTTCTTT
TRBV10-3	-	TRBJ2-6	few	CATEPGGGANVLTF	TGTGCCACCGAGCCGGGTGGGGGGGCCAACGTCCTGACTTTC